This TCR beta chain appears in the sequencing data of a study of HIV-infected patients and healthy controls. CDR1 DFQATT and CDR2 SNEGSKA come from the germline V gene (reference sequence). The junction had 5 bases not matched to a gene; V was cut back by 3 bases and J by 0 bases. CDR3 length: 15 residues. Alpha and beta constant-region primers primed reverse transcription of about 470 ng RNA. Separate chain-specific third strand synthesis with multiplexing indices produced the alpha and beta libraries. The library got P5 and P7 elements plus a second index, then an approximately 22-cycle PCR. Via MiXCR, TCRdb re-called the 5' RACE reads, giving one row per CDR3 protein. The sample has some 9,800 distinct CDR3 sequences; 7% to 9% are singletons. No cell fractionation was done, so the repertoire covers all unsorted peripheral blood T cells. A roughly 2.4 ml peripheral blood sample was taken for RNA.

Whole-study findings and limits: HIV+ repertoires were severely depleted of MAIT alpha-chain CDR3s, unlike healthy controls. HIV-infected repertoires had significantly higher mean Gini indices than controls, possibly reflecting oligoclonality.

In this sample, this clonotype is medium-sized. Antigen specificity is unknown. The rearrangement uses TRBV20-1 and TRBJ1-3; 7 bases are a match to TRBD1. Specimen: blood. The receptor comes from an adult in good health. CDR3 sequence reads: CSARPGQLSGNTIYF. DNA for the CDR3: TGCAGTGCTAGGCCGGGACAGCTCTCTGGAAACACCATATATTTT.